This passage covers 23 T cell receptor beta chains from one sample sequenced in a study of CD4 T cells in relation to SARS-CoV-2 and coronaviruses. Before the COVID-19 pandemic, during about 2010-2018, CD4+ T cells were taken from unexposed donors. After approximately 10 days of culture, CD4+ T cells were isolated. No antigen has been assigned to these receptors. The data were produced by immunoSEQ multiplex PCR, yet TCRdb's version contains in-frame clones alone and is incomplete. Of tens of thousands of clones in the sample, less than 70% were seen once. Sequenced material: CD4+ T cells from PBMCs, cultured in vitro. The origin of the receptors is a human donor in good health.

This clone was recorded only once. CDR3 DNA sequence: TGTGCCAGCAGTGAAACACTAGCGGGGGCCACCGGTGCGCAGTATTTT. The encoded protein is CASSETLAGATGAQYF. The rearrangement joins TRBV6-1 to TRBJ2-3, with TRBD2 matching over 11 bases. Trimming at V came to 2 bases and at J to 10 bases, leaving 11 bases not matched to a gene. CDR1 and CDR2 from the germline V gene are MNHNS and SASEGT. CDR3 length: 16 amino acids.

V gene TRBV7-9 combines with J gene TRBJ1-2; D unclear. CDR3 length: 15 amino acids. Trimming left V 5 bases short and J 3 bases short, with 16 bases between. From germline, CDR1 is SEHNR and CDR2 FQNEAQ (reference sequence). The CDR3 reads CASSQSFGRHYGYTF. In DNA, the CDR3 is TGTGCCAGCAGCCAGAGTTTCGGCCGCCACTATGGCTACACCTTC.

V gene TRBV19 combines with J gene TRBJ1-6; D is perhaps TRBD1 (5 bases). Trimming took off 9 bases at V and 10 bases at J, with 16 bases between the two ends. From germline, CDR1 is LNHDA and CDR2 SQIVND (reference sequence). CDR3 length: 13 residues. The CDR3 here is CASGDQRESPLHF. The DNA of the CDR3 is TGTGCCAGCGGGGACCAAAGAGAGTCACCCCTCCACTTT.

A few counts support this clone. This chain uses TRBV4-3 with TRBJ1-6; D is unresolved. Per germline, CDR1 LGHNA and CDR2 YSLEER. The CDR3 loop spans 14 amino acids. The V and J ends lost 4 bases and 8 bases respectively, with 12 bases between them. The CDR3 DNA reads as TGCGCCAGCAGCCCGCGGACGCGCGATTCACCCCTCCACTTT. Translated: CASSPRTRDSPLHF.

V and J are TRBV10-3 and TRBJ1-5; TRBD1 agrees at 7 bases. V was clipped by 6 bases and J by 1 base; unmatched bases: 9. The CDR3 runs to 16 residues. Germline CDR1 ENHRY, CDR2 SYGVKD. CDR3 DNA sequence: TGTGCCATCAGGGCGTCCGGGACAGAGAGCAATCAGCCCCAGCATTTT. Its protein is CAIRASGTESNQPQHF.

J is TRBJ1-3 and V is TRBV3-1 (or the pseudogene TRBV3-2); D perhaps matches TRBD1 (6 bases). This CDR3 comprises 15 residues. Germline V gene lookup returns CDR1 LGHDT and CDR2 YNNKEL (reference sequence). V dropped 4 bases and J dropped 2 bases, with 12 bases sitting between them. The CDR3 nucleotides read TGTGCCAGCAGCCTAAAAGGGGGGGCTGGAAACACCATATATTTT. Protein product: CASSLKGGAGNTIYF.

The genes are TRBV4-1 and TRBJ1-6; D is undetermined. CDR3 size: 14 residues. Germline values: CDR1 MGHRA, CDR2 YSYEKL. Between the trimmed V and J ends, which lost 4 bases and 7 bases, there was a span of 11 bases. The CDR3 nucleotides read TGCGCCAGCAGCCCCCCTGTACTAAATTCACCCCTCCACTTT. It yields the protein CASSPPVLNSPLHF.

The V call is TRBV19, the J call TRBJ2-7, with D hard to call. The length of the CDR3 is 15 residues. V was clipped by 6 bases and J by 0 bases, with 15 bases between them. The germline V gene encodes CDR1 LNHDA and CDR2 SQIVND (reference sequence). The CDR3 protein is CASSRWDDGSYEQYF. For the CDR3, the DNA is TGTGCCAGTAGCCGCTGGGATGACGGCTCCTACGAGCAGTACTTC.

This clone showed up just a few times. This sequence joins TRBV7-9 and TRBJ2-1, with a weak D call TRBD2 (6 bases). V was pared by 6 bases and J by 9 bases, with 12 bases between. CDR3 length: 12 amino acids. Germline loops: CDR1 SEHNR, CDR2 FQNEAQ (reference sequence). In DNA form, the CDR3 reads TGTGCCAGCAGTTGGGACTTCGGTGAGCAGTTCTTC. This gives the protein CASSWDFGEQFF.

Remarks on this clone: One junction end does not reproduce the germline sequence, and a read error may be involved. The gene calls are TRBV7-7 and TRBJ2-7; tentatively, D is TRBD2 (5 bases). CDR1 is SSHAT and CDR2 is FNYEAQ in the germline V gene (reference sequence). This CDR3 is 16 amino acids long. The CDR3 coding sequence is TGTGCTAGCAGCTTAGTCGGGGTAAAGGACTCCTACGAGCAGTACTTC. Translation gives CASSLVGVKDSYEQYF.

For the CDR3, the DNA is TGTGCCATCAGTGAGCCTGGACAGGGGGGGTCGCATGGCTACACCTTC. It codes for CAISEPGQGGSHGYTF. The rearrangement uses TRBV10-3 and TRBJ1-2; 10 bases are shared with TRBD1. Per the germline V gene, CDR1 is ENHRY and CDR2 is SYGVKD. The junction had 9 bases not matched to a gene; V was cut back by 2 bases and J by 6 bases. This CDR3 has 16 residues.

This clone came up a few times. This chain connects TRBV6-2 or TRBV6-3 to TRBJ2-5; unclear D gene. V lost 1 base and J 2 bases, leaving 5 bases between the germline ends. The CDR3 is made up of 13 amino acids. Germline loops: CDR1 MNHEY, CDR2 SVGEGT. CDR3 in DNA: TGTGCCAGCAGTTACTTAACTCAAGAGACCCAGTACTTC. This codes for CASSYLTQETQYF.

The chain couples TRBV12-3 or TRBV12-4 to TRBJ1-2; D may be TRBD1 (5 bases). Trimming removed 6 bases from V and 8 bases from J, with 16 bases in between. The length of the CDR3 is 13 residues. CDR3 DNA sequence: TGTGCCAGCAGGAGGGACGGGCAGAACGGCTACACCTTC. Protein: CASRRDGQNGYTF.

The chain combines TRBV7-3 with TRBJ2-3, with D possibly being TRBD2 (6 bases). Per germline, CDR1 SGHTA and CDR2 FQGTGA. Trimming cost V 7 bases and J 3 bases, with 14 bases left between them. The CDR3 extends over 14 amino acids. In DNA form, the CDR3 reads TGTGCCAGCATCCGTCGGGAGAGGACAGATACGCAGTATTTT. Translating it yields CASIRRERTDTQYF.

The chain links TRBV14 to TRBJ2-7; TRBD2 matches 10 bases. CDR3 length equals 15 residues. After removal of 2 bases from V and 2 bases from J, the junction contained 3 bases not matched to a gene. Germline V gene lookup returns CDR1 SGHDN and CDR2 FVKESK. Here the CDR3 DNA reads TGTGCCAGCAGCCAAAGGGGACTAGCGACCTACGAGCAGTACTTC. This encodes CASSQRGLATYEQYF.

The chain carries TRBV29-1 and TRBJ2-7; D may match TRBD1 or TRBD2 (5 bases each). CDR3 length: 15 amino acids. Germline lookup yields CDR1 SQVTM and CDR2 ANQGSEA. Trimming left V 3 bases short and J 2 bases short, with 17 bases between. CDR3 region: CSVEFWDGATYEQYF. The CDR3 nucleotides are TGCAGCGTTGAGTTCTGGGACGGGGCCACCTACGAGCAGTACTTC.

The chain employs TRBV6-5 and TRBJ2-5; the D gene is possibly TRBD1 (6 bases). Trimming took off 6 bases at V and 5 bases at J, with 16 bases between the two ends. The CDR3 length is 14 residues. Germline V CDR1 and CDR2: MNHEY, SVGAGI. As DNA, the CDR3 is TGTGCCAGCAGGCCAGGGGCGGCGACGGAGACCCAGTACTTC. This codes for CASRPGAATETQYF.

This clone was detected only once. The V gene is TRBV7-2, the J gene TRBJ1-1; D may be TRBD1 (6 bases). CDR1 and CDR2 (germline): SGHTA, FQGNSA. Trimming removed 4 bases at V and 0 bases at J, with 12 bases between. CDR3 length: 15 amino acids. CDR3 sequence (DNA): TGTGCCAGCAGCTCCCTAGGGGGGTTGAACACTGAAGCTTTCTTT. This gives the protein CASSSLGGLNTEAFF.

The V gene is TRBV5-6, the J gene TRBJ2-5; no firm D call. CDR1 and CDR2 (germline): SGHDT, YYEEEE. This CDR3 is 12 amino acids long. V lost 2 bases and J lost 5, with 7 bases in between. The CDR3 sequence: CASSLRVETQYF. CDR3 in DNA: TGTGCCAGCAGCTTACGAGTGGAGACCCAGTACTTC.

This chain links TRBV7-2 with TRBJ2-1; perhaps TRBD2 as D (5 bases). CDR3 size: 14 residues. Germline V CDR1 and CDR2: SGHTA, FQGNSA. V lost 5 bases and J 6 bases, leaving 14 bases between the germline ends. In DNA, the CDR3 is TGTGCCAGCAGCCTAGGGAGAAGCGTCAATGAGCAGTTCTTC. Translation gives CASSLGRSVNEQFF.

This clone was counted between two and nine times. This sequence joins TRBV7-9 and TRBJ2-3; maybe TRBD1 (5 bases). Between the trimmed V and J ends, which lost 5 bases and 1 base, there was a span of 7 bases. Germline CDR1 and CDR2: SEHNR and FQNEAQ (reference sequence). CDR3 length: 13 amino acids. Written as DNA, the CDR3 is TGTGCCAGCAGCCAACAGGGCACAGATACGCAGTATTTT. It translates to CASSQQGTDTQYF.

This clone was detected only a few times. CDR3 coding DNA: TGTGCCAGCAGTGGGGAGAATGAGCAGTTCTTC. It codes for CASSGENEQFF. V gene TRBV2 combines with J gene TRBJ2-1; a weak D match, TRBD2 (5 bases). V shed 4 bases and J shed 7 bases, with 5 bases lying between them. This CDR3 contains 11 residues. Per the germline V gene, CDR1 is SNHLY and CDR2 is FYNNEI.

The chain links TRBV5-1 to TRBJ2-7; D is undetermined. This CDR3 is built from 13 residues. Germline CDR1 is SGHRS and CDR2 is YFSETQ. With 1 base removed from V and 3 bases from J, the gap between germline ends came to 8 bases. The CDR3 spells CASSLSQFYEQYF. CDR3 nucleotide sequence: TGCGCCAGCAGCTTGTCCCAATTCTACGAGCAGTACTTC. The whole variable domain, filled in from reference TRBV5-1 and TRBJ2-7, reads KAGVTQTPRYLIKTRGQQVTLSCSPISGHRSVSWYQQTPGQGLQFLFEYFSETQRNKGNFPGRFSGRQFSNSRSEMNVSTLELGDSALYLCASSLSQFYEQYFGPGTRLTVT.